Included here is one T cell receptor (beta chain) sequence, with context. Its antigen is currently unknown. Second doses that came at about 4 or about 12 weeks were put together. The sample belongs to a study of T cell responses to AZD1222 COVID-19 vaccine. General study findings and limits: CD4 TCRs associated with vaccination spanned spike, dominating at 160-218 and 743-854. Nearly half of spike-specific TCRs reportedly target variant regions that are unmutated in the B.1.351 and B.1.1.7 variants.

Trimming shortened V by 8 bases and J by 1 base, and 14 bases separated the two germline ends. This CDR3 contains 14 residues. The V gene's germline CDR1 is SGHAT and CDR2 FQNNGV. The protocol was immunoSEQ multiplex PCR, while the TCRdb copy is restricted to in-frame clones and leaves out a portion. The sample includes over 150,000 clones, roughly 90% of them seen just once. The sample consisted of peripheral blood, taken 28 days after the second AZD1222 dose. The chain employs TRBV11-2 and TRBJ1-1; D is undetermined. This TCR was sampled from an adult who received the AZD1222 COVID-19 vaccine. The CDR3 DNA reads TGTGCCAGCGGTTCGGCGCGGAGGAACACTGAAGCTTTCTTT. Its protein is CASGSARRNTEAFF.